This is a list of T cell receptor beta chains from one sample in a study of control samples from healthy donors and cancer patients. Sequenced by immunoSEQ multiplex PCR; TCRdb stores in-frame clones only, minus some. The data show about 64,000 clones, more than 85% seen once. Sequenced sample: PBMCs. These receptors originate from a man between 40 and 49 years old with colorectal cancer. Each CDR3 is given with its conserved first and last residue. The D gene is left open where the match is weak. Size is stated for part of the rows, as once, few or many counts, or as a class when the clone is expanded.

v_call	d_call	clone_size	j_call	cdr3_aa	cdr3_nt
TRBV10-2	-	-	TRBJ2-7	CASSAGQDYEQYF	TGCGCCAGCAGTGCGGGACAAGACTACGAGCAGTACTTC
TRBV7-3	-	few	TRBJ2-5	CASSLGGAVETQYF	TGTGCCAGCAGCTTAGGAGGGGCGGTGGAGACCCAGTACTTC
TRBV7-9	TRBD1	once	TRBJ1-1	CASSQLQGKGAFF	TGTGCCAGCAGTCAGTTACAGGGGAAGGGAGCTTTCTTT
TRBV2	-	-	TRBJ1-6	CASSESALGSPLHF	TGTGCCAGCAGTGAGTCTGCCCTAGGTTCACCCCTCCACTTT
TRBV7-2	-	-	TRBJ2-1	CASSSTLGNEQFF	TGTGCCAGCAGCTCGACCCTGGGGAATGAGCAGTTCTTC
TRBV11-1	TRBD1	-	TRBJ2-2	CASSSTGGWTGELFF	TGTGCCAGCAGCTCTACAGGGGGCTGGACCGGGGAGCTGTTTTTT
TRBV7-9	-	once	TRBJ2-7	CASSPLSRDEQYF	TGTGCCAGCAGCCCCCTCTCCCGGGACGAGCAGTACTTC
TRBV27	TRBD1	-	TRBJ1-2	CASSFIHRGRGYGYTF	TGTGCCAGCAGTTTCATCCACAGGGGGCGGGGATATGGCTACACCTTC
TRBV6-5	-	-	TRBJ2-2	CASRLVESGELFF	TGTGCCAGCAGATTAGTGGAGTCCGGGGAGCTGTTTTTT
TRBV9	-	once	TRBJ2-2	CASSVNVGGGELFF	TGTGCCAGCAGCGTCAATGTCGGGGGCGGGGAGCTGTTTTTT
TRBV5-4	TRBD1	-	TRBJ1-2	CASSWGQGKTYTF	TGTGCCAGCAGCTGGGGACAGGGAAAAACTTACACCTTC
TRBV9	-	-	TRBJ1-1	CASSVAGSGSTEAFF	TGTGCCAGCAGCGTAGCGGGCAGCGGGTCTACTGAAGCTTTCTTT
TRBV4-2	-	-	TRBJ1-6	CASSQGDSPLHF	TGTGCCAGCAGCCAAGGGGATTCACCCCTCCACTTT
TRBV3-1/TRBV3-2	-	-	TRBJ2-5	CASSHGRNQETQYF	TGTGCCAGCAGCCACGGACGGAACCAAGAGACCCAGTACTTC
TRBV9	-	once	TRBJ1-2	CASSVGGTSYGYTF	TGTGCCAGCAGCGTAGGTGGGACGTCGTATGGCTACACCTTC
TRBV7-2	-	once	TRBJ1-2	CASSILGLMEGYTF	TGTGCCAGCAGCATTCTGGGCCTGATGGAAGGCTACACCTTC
TRBV11-2	-	-	TRBJ1-4	CASGGGFNEKLFF	TGTGCCAGCGGGGGCGGATTTAATGAAAAACTGTTTTTT